This T cell receptor (beta chain) appears in the sequencing data of a study of OX40 agonist ivuxolimab in advanced cancers. Study details: The study gave patients intravenous ivuxolimab at 0.01 to 10 mg/kg every 2 weeks. General study findings and limits: People who partly responded at 0.1-3.0 mg/kg had some of the least clonal expansion seen. Both blood CD4+ and CD8+ T cells showed clonal growth by week 6 at 0.1 to 3.0 mg/kg. Normalized T-cell clonal expansion was also low in a subset of nonresponders.

With regard to this clone: The antigen is undetermined.

TCRdb's table, derived via immunoSEQ multiplex PCR, lists solely in-frame clones and lacks some. This repertoire shows approximately 76,000 clones, 70% to 90% found once; its top ten account for approximately 0.57%. Source: CD4+ or CD8+ T cells sorted from blood, taken in a trial of the OX40 agonist ivuxolimab. This clonotype was sampled from an adult with an advanced solid tumor such as melanoma, head and neck, liver or kidney cancer.

For the CDR3, the DNA is TGTGCCAGCAGCCCACGACTAGCGGGGTTAGCCAAAAACATTCAGTACTTC. Translation: CASSPRLAGLAKNIQYF. V usage is TRBV7-2 and J usage is TRBJ2-4; TRBD2 matches 11 bases. The CDR3 loop spans 17 amino acids. J was trimmed by 0 bases and V by 5 bases; bases with no gene match: 6. Germline-derived CDR1 and CDR2 are SGHTA and FQGNSA. Based on the CDR3 plus reference TRBV7-2 and TRBJ2-4, the full variable domain is GAGVSQSPSNKVTEKGKDVELRCDPISGHTALYWYRQSLGQGLEFLIYFQGNSAPDKSGLPSDRFSAERTGGSVSTLTIQRTQQEDSAVYLCASSPRLAGLAKNIQYFGAGTRLSVL.